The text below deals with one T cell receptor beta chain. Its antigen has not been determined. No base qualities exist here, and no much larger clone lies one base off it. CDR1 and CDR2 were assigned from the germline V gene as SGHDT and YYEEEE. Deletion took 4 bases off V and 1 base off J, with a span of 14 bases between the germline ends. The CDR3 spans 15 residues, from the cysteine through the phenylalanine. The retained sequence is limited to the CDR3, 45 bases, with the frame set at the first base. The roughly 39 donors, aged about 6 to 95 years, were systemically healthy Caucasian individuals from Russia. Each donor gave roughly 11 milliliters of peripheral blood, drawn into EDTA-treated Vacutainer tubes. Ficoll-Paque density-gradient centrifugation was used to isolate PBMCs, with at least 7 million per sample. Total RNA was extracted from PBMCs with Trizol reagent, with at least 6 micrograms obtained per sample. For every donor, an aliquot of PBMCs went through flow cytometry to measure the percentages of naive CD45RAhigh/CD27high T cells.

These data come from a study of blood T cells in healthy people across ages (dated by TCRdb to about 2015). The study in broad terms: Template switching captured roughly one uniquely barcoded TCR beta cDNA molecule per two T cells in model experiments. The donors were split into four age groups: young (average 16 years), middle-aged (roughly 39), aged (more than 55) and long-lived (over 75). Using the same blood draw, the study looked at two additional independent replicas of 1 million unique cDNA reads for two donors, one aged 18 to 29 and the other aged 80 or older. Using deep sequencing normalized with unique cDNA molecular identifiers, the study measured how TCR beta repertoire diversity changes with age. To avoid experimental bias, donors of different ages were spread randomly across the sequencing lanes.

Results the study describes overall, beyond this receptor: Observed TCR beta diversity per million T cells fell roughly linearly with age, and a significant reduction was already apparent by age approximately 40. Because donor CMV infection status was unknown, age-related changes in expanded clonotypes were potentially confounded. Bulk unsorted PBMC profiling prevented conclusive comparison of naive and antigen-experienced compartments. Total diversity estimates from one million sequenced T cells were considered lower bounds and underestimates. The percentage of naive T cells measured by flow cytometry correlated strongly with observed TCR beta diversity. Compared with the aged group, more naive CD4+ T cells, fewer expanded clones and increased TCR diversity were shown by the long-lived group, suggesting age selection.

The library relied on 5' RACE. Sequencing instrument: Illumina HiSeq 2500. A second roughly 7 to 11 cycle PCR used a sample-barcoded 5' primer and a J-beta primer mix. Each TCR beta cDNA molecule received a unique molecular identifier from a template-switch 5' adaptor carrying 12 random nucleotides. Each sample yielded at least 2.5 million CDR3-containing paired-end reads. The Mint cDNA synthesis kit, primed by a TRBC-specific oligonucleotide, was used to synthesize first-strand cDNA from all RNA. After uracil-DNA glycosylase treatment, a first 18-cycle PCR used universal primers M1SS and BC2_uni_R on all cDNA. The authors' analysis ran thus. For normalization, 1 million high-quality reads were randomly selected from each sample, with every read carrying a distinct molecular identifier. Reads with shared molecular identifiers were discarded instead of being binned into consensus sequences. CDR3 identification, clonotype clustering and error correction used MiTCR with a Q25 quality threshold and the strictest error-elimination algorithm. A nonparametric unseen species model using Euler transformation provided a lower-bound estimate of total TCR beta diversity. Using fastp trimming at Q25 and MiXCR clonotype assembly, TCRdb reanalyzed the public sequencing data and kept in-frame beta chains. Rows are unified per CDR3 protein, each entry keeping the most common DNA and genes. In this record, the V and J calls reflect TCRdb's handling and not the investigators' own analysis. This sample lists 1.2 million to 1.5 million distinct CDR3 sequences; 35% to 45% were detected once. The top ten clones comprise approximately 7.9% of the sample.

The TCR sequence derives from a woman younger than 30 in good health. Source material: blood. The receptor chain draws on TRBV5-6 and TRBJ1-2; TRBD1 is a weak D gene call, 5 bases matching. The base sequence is TGTGCCAGCAGCGCAGAACACGGGGGTAACTATGGCTACACCTTC. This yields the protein CASSAEHGGNYGYTF.